Listed below are T cell receptor beta chains from one sample, sequenced in a study of blood T cell repertoires in COVID-19. Data came from immunoSEQ multiplex PCR; TCRdb stores just in-frame clones and leaves some out. The sample records approximately 52,000 clones, approximately 90% being singletons. Sequencing input: peripheral blood. These receptors were obtained from a human donor with active COVID-19. The donor label of this sample is uncertain. Both conserved end residues are part of each CDR3. D genes are given only for firm matches. The size of a clone is reported for some rows only, either as once, few or many, or as a class for expanded clones.

>NA|NA|TRBV28|TRBJ1-5
CAIQQVINQPQHF
TGTGCCATCCAACAGGTGATTAATCAGCCCCAGCATTTT
>NA|NA|TRBV11-2|TRBJ1-3
CASSVESRGRGIYF
TGTGCCAGCAGCGTGGAGTCTAGGGGCAGGGGCATATATTTT
>NA|TRBD1|TRBV5-1|TRBJ2-7
CASSTRTGGVDEQYF
TGCGCCAGCAGTACCCGGACAGGGGGGGTGGACGAGCAGTACTTC
>once|TRBD1|TRBV6-4|TRBJ1-2
CASQRRQGAAGYTF
TGTGCCAGCCAAAGACGACAGGGCGCCGCTGGCTACACCTTC
>NA|NA|TRBV5-6|TRBJ2-3
CASSLAVLPDTQYF
TGTGCCAGCAGCTTGGCGGTCCTACCAGATACGCAGTATTTT
>NA|TRBD1|TRBV4-3|TRBJ1-2
CASSPPRMTGAWGYTF
TGCGCCAGCAGCCCCCCCCGCATGACAGGGGCCTGGGGCTACACCTTC
>NA|NA|TRBV30|TRBJ2-7
CAWTRSPVSYEQYF
TGTGCCTGGACCAGATCGCCTGTCTCCTACGAGCAGTACTTC
>NA|TRBD2|TRBV28|TRBJ2-3
CASSAGLAGPHSTDTQYF
TGTGCCAGCAGTGCGGGACTAGCGGGGCCCCATAGCACAGATACGCAGTATTTT
>NA|NA|TRBV7-7|TRBJ2-2
CASSPRAGVGTGELFF
TGTGCTAGCAGCCCCCGGGCAGGGGTAGGGACCGGGGAGCTGTTTTTT
>few|TRBD1|TRBV19|TRBJ1-2
CASSITGANYGYTF
TGTGCCAGTAGTATAACAGGGGCTAACTATGGCTACACCTTC
>NA|TRBD1|TRBV12-3/TRBV12-4|TRBJ1-5
CASRGTGGQPQHF
TGTGCCAGCAGGGGGACAGGGGGCCAGCCCCAGCATTTT
>NA|TRBD1|TRBV5-1|TRBJ1-6
CASSQRTGYNSPLHF
TGCGCCAGCAGCCAGAGGACAGGGTATAATTCACCCCTCCACTTT
>NA|TRBD1|TRBV6-5|TRBJ2-1
CASSYSRTGLVNEQFF
TGTGCCAGCAGTTACTCACGGACAGGGCTAGTCAATGAGCAGTTCTTC